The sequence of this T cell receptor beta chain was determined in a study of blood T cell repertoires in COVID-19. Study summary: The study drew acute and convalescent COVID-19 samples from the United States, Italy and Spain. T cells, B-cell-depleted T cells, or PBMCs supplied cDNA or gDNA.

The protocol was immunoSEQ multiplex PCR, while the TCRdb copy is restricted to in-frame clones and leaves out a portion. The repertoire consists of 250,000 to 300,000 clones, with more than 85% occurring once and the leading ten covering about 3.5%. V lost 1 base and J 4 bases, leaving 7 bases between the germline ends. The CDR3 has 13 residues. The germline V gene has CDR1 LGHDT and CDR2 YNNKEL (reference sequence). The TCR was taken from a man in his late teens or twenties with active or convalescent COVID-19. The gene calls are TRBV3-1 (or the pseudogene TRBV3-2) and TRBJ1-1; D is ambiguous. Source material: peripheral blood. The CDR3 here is CASSQVRATEAFF. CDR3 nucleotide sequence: TGTGCCAGCAGCCAAGTACGCGCCACTGAAGCTTTCTTT.